A single sample gave rise to the 16 T cell receptor beta chains below, sequenced in a study of regulatory T cells in long-lasting Graves disease. Time point meaning: newly diagnosed GD, antithyroid drugs for less than 3 months. PBMCs provided the RNA from which the TCR library was made. Arm-PCR of CDR3 regions with iRepertoire HTBI primers generated TCR beta libraries. TCRdb re-derived calls from the multiplex PCR reads in MiXCR, one entry per CDR3 protein. Here the sample spans roughly 500,000 distinct CDR3 sequences, roughly 13% being singletons. This sample also belongs to another study, concerning T cells in Graves' hyperthyroidism and ophthalmopathy.

The sequences come from peripheral blood mononuclear cells (PBMCs), collected at new diagnosis, from a patient treated with antithyroid drugs. The source is a man aged 25 to 45 with Graves disease.

This clonotype has a count of ten or more. J is TRBJ1-2 and V is TRBV18, with D possibly matching TRBD1 (5 bases). With 2 bases removed from V and 6 bases from J, the gap between germline ends came to 16 bases. This CDR3 has 15 amino acids. Looked up from germline, CDR1 is KGHSH and CDR2 is LQKENI. CDR3 nucleotide sequence: TGTGCCAGCTCACCAGTGAGACACGGGGACGATGGCTACACCTTC. Translation gives CASSPVRHGDDGYTF.

At least ten counts were recorded for this clonotype. The chain recombines TRBV27 with TRBJ2-7; D not certain. The CDR3 consists of 13 residues. Germline values: CDR1 MNHEY, CDR2 SMNVEV (reference sequence). Trimming shortened V by 2 bases and J by 6 bases, and 11 bases separated the two germline ends. CDR3 sequence (DNA): TGTGCCAGCAGTTTAGTAAGGTCTAGCGAGCAGTACTTC. Translated, it gives CASSLVRSSEQYF.

This clonotype was recorded many times. V gene TRBV12-3 or TRBV12-4 combines with J gene TRBJ2-3; 9 nucleotides agree with TRBD1. The junction had 5 bases not matched to a gene; V was cut back by 2 bases and J by 5 bases. This CDR3 contains 15 residues. CDR3: CASSLWDRDGDTQYF. DNA of the CDR3: TGTGCCAGCAGTTTATGGGACAGGGATGGAGATACGCAGTATTTT.

Concerning this clonotype itself: A read error may explain this, as a much larger clone is one base away. The chain recombines TRBV12-3 or TRBV12-4 with TRBJ2-1, with 8 bases fitting TRBD2. V lost 5 bases to trimming and J lost 8 bases; unmatched junction nucleotides: 14. The CDR3 runs 16 residues. The CDR3 is CASSQTIAGRGDEQFF. CDR3 in DNA: TGTGCCAGCAGTCAGACCATAGCGGGAAGGGGGGATGAGCAGTTCTTC.

There are many counts of this clonotype. The chain has TRBV20-1 and TRBJ1-2; D gene ambiguous. Germline V gene sequence: CDR1 DFQATT, CDR2 SNEGSKA (reference sequence). The CDR3 has 11 residues. Trimming cost V 1 base and J 8 bases, with 8 bases left between them. The CDR3 is CSARGEGGYTF. The CDR3 region has the DNA TGCAGTGCTAGAGGGGAGGGAGGCTACACCTTC.

This clonotype showed up just a few times. The rearrangement links TRBV20-1 to TRBJ2-3; perhaps TRBD2 as D (5 bases). Germline CDR1 and CDR2: DFQATT and SNEGSKA (reference sequence). The CDR3 sequence is 15 residues long. V lost 5 bases and J lost 0, with 15 bases in between. The CDR3: CSAPRGLTSTDTQYF. CDR3 sequence (DNA): TGCAGTGCTCCGAGAGGGCTAACTAGCACAGATACGCAGTATTTT.

In its sample, this clonotype was seen many times. The chain couples TRBV2 to TRBJ2-2, with TRBD2 matching 11 bases. In germline, CDR1 is SNHLY, CDR2 FYNNEI. The CDR3 extends over 15 amino acids. Germline trimming cut 5 bases from V and 5 bases from J; bases unmatched to any gene: 4. The CDR3 sequence is CASSMTSGKTGELFF. In nucleotides, the CDR3 is TGTGCCAGCAGTATGACTAGCGGGAAAACCGGGGAGCTGTTTTTT. Drawing the rest from reference TRBV2 and TRBJ2-2, the complete variable domain is EPEVTQTPSHQVTQMGQEVILRCVPISNHLYFYWYRQILGQKVEFLVSFYNNEISEKSEIFDDQFSVERPDGSNFTLKIRSTKLEDSAMYFCASSMTSGKTGELFFGEGSRLTVL.

In this sample, this clonotype turned up a few times. CDR3 loop: CASGSIAEDEQFF. The CDR3 region has the DNA TGCGCCAGCGGATCAATAGCGGAAGATGAGCAGTTCTTC. The chain joins TRBV5-1 to TRBJ2-1, with D perhaps matching TRBD2 (6 bases). The germline V gene encodes CDR1 SGHRS and CDR2 YFSETQ. The CDR3 runs 13 residues. V lost 7 bases and J lost 8, with 16 bases in between.

This clonotype was picked up many times. J is TRBJ2-7 and V is TRBV7-2; 7 nucleotides match TRBD1. Germline-derived CDR1 and CDR2 are SGHTA and FQGNSA. V shed 5 bases and J 6 bases; nucleotides not matched to a gene: 10. This CDR3 contains 14 residues. This chain's CDR3 is CASSIQGVGGEQYF. The CDR3 nucleotides read TGTGCCAGCAGCATCCAGGGGGTAGGCGGCGAGCAGTACTTC.

This clonotype was seen repeatedly, ten times or more. The chain employs TRBV11-2 and TRBJ2-2; D may be TRBD1 (6 bases). The CDR3 loop spans 14 amino acids. The germline CDR1 and CDR2 sequences are SGHAT and FQNNGV. The V and J ends lost 4 bases and 6 bases respectively, with 12 bases between them. The DNA of the CDR3 is TGTGCCAGCAGCTACCGAGGGGGACCCGGGGAGCTGTTTTTT. Translated, it gives CASSYRGGPGELFF.

V usage is TRBV10-3 and J usage is TRBJ1-2, with D possibly TRBD1 on 5 matching bases. CDR3 size: 16 residues. Germline CDR1 is ENHRY and CDR2 is SYGVKD. V was pared by 0 bases and J by 3 bases, with 14 bases between. CDR3 residues: CAISESVQVNDYGYTF. The DNA for the CDR3 is TGTGCCATCAGTGAGTCAGTACAGGTTAACGACTATGGCTACACCTTC.

This clonotype was recorded many times. The chain carries TRBV7-2 and TRBJ2-2; D ambiguous. Trimming pared 3 bases from V and 4 bases from J, leaving 6 bases between. The CDR3 totals 13 residues. The germline V gene encodes CDR1 SGHTA and CDR2 FQGNSA. The CDR3 here is CASSFLGTGELFF. The CDR3 bases are TGTGCCAGCAGCTTCTTGGGCACCGGGGAGCTGTTTTTT.

About this clonotype: This sequence may be a read error, since a much larger clone differs from it by one base. The chain uses TRBV20-1 and TRBJ2-1; TRBD2 aligns across 8 bases. CDR1 is DFQATT and CDR2 is SNEGSKA in the germline V gene (reference sequence). There are 16 residues in the CDR3. The CDR3 spells CSASGVAGSSYDEQFF. The CDR3 nucleotides are TGCAGTGCTAGTGGGGTAGCGGGGAGCTCCTACGATGAGCAGTTCTTC.

The sample holds many counts of this clonotype. The chain couples TRBV7-9 to TRBJ2-3; D remains ambiguous. This CDR3 spans 15 amino acids. V shed 5 bases and J shed 2 bases, with 14 bases lying between them. Germline V lookup: CDR1 SEHNR, CDR2 FQNEAQ (reference sequence). The CDR3 DNA sequence: TGTGCCAGCAGCCCCCGACTCTTCTTCACAGATACGCAGTATTTT. Protein sequence: CASSPRLFFTDTQYF.

The table lists this clonotype with many counts. The DNA of the CDR3 is TGCAGCGTTCGGACTCCGTATGGCGAGCAGTACTTC. Its translation: CSVRTPYGEQYF. The J gene is TRBJ2-7, the V gene TRBV29-1; D is possibly TRBD2 (5 bases). Germline CDR1 reads SQVTM; CDR2 reads ANQGSEA. V was clipped by 5 bases and J by 6 bases, with 14 bases between them. The CDR3 contains 12 residues.

In this sample, this clonotype turned up many times. The rearrangement uses TRBV7-2 and TRBJ2-7; a weak D match, TRBD1 (6 bases). This CDR3 contains 15 residues. V lost 5 bases to trimming and J lost 4 bases, with 18 bases between them. The germline CDR1 and CDR2 sequences are SGHTA and FQGNSA. CDR3 sequence reads: CASSATRTAIYEQYF. The CDR3 nucleotides are TGTGCCAGCAGCGCGACTCGGACAGCAATATACGAGCAGTACTTC.